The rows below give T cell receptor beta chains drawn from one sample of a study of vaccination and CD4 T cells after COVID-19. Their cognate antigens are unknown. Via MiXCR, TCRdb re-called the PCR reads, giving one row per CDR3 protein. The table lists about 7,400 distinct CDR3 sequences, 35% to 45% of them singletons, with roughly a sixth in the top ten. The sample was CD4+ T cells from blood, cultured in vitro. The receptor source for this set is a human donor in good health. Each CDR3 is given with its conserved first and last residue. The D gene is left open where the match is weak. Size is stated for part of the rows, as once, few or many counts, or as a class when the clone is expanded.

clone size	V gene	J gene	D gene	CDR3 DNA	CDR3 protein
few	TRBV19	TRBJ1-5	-	TGTGCCAGTAGTGGGGGACTCAAAATGGAGAGCAATCAGCCCCAGCATTTT	CASSGGLKMESNQPQHF
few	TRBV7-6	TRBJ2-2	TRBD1	TGTGCCAGCAGCTTAGGCGGACAGGGGCAAACCGGGGAGCTGTTTTTT	CASSLGGQGQTGELFF
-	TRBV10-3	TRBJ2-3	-	TGTGCCATCAGGGGCGGGGCGGCCCCCGGTGGAGATACGCAGTATTTT	CAIRGGAAPGGDTQYF
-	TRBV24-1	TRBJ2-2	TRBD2	TGTGCCACCAGTGATGTATATAGCGGGAAGTCCGGGGAGCTGTTTTTT	CATSDVYSGKSGELFF
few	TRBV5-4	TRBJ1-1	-	TGTGCCAGCAGCTACCCAGGGAGCTTGAACACTGAAGCTTTCTTT	CASSYPGSLNTEAFF
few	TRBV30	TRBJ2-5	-	TGTGCCTGGAGTGTACTTCGTACACCAAGGGGAGAGACCCAGTACTTC	CAWSVLRTPRGETQYF
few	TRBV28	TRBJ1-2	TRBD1	TGTGCCAGCCTTCGGGACAGGCCTAACTATGGCTACACCTTC	CASLRDRPNYGYTF
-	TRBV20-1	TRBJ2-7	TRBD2	TGCAGTGCTTCGAAAGGACTAGCGGGGGCCTACGAGCAGTACTTC	CSASKGLAGAYEQYF
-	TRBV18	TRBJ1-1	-	TGTGCCAGCTCACCATACGGACAGTTGAACACTGAAGCTTTCTTT	CASSPYGQLNTEAFF
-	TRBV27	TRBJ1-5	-	TGTGCCAGCAGTTTCGTAGGACGGCGACTACAGCCCCAGCATTTT	CASSFVGRRLQPQHF
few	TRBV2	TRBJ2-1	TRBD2	TGTGCCAGCAGCCTCCTAGCGGGAGCACGGAATGAGCAGTTCTTC	CASSLLAGARNEQFF
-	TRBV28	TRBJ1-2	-	TGTGCCAGCAGTTTGGATAACTATGGCTACACCTTC	CASSLDNYGYTF
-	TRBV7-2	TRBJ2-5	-	TGTGCCAGCAGCTTACTTAGATCCGAGACCCAGTACTTC	CASSLLRSETQYF
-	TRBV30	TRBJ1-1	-	TGTGCCTGGAGGAGGAGGACTTTGAACACTGAAGCTTTCTTT	CAWRRRTLNTEAFF
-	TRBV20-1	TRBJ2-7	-	TGCAGTACCTTTTTAGGACAGTACAACGAGCAGTACTTC	CSTFLGQYNEQYF
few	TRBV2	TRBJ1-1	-	TGTGCCAGCAGTGAAAGGGCAGTTAAAGCTTTCTTT	CASSERAVKAFF
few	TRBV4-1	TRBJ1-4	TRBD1	TGCGCCAGCAGCCAATCCGGGACAGGGCAAGAAAAACTGTTTTTT	CASSQSGTGQEKLFF
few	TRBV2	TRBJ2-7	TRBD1	TGTGCCAGCAGTGACTCGACAGGGGGACTATACGAGCAGTACTTC	CASSDSTGGLYEQYF
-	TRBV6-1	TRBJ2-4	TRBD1	TGTGCCAGCACCGGGACAGGACTCGTAGGGAACATTCAGTACTTC	CASTGTGLVGNIQYF
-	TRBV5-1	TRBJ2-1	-	TGCGCCAGCAGCCCGGGGAGTTTTAAGGATGAGCAGTTCTTC	CASSPGSFKDEQFF
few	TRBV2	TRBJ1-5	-	TGTGCCAGCAGTGAAGGGGACTACAATCAGCCCCAGCATTTT	CASSEGDYNQPQHF
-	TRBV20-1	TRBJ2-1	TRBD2	TGCAGTGCTAACCCCCTAGCGGGGGATTCAAATGAGCAGTTCTTC	CSANPLAGDSNEQFF
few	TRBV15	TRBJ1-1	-	TGTGCCACCAGCAGAGAAAGGGCGGTGACACAAAGGAACACTGAAGCTTTCTTT	CATSRERAVTQRNTEAFF
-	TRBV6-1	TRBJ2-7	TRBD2	TGTGCCAGCAGTGATAGGACTAGCGGGAGTCCCGAAACCTACGAGCAGTACTTC	CASSDRTSGSPETYEQYF
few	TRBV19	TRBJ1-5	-	TGTGCCAGTAGTTTGGGGAATAGCAATCAGCCCCAGCATTTT	CASSLGNSNQPQHF
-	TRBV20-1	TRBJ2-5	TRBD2	TGCAGTGCTGTCCCGGGAGGGGAGACCCAGTACTTC	CSAVPGGETQYF
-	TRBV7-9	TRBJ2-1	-	TGTGCCAGCAGCTTAGCCCTAGCTTCTAGCAATGAGCAGTTCTTC	CASSLALASSNEQFF
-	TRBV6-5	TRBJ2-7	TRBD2	TGTGCCAGCAGTTACTCGAATTTACTAGCGGGGACCTACGAGCAGTACTTC	CASSYSNLLAGTYEQYF
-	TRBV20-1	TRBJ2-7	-	TGCAGTGCTAGAGTGTCGCAGGCCCAGTACTTC	CSARVSQAQYF
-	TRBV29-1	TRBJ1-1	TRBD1	TGCAGCGCCAGAACGACAGGGATTCTTTCTGAAGCTTTCTTT	CSARTTGILSEAFF
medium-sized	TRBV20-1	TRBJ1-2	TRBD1	TGCAGTGCTAGAGTCGTAGGGACAGGGGGGTACTATGGCTACACCTTC	CSARVVGTGGYYGYTF
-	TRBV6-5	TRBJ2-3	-	TGTGCCAGCAGTTATGACAGGTGGGCAGATACGCAGTATTTT	CASSYDRWADTQYF
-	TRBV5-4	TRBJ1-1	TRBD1	TGTGCCAGCATCGGACCGGGACAGCTGAACACTGAAGCTTTCTTT	CASIGPGQLNTEAFF
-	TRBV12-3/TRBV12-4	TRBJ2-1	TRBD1	TGTGCCAGCAGTTTCGGACAGGGTGCCTACAATGAGCAGTTCTTC	CASSFGQGAYNEQFF
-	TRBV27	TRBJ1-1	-	TGTGCCAGCAGTTTTTTCGCAGAGAACACTGAAGCTTTCTTT	CASSFFAENTEAFF
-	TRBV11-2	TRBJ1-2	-	TGTGCCAGCAGCCCCTCCGGCATACCTGAAGGGCACACCTTC	CASSPSGIPEGHTF
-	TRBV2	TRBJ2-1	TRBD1	TGTGCCAGCGGGGGGGGACAGGGGGAATTGAATGAGCAGTTCTTC	CASGGGQGELNEQFF
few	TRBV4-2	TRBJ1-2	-	TGTGCCAGCAGCCGAAACCTAGCGGTCCCGTCGGGCTATGGCTACACCTTC	CASSRNLAVPSGYGYTF
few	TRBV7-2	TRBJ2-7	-	TGTGCCAGCAGCCCCACCTGGGGCTTGCGAGACGAGCAGTACTTC	CASSPTWGLRDEQYF
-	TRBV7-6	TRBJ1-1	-	TGTGCCAGCAGCTTACCCGGGGCTGAAGCTTTCTTT	CASSLPGAEAFF
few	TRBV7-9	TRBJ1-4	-	TGTGCCAGCAGCTTAATCACCACCGATCTTGAAAAACTGTTTTTT	CASSLITTDLEKLFF
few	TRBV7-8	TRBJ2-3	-	TGTGCCAGCAGCTTAGGTGAGAATACGCAGTATTTT	CASSLGENTQYF
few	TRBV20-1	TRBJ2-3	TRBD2	TGCAGTGCTAGAGATCTAAGCGGGAGGGTGGGGTCTACGCAGTATTTT	CSARDLSGRVGSTQYF
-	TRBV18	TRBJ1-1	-	TGTGCCAGCTCACCTGCTCTCGGTATAGAAGCTTTCTTT	CASSPALGIEAFF
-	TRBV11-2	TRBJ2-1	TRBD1	TGTGCCAGCAGCTTAGGTACAGGGGGCTTGAATGAGCAGTTCTTC	CASSLGTGGLNEQFF
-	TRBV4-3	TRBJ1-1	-	TGCGCCAGCAGCCCAAGGGCGAACACTGAAGCTTTCTTT	CASSPRANTEAFF
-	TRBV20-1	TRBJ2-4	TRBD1	TGCAGTGCGGGGACAGGGAGATACATTCAGTACTTC	CSAGTGRYIQYF
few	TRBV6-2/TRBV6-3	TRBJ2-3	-	TGTGCCAGCAGTTACTCTGGAGTTCGGACAACCGGAGATACGCAGTATTTT	CASSYSGVRTTGDTQYF